The T cell receptor beta chain described here comes from a study of beta chain features in type 1 diabetes. Study outcomes and limitations: There were fewer insertions and more deletions at the VDJ junctions of type 1 diabetes patients. Shorter TCRB CDR3s, moderately but significantly so, marked every one of the four CD4+ subsets in Type 1 diabetes patients.

Isolated RNA was reverse transcribed in full, so expressed TCRB transcripts were sequenced. Using immunoSEQ multiplex PCR, the repertoire was profiled, and TCRdb retains in-frame clones only, with some absent. Of a few hundred thousand clones in the sample, 8% to 10% were seen once. Trimming took 4 bases from V and 7 from J, leaving 13 bases between them. CDR1 and CDR2 (germline): SGHAT, FQNNGV. CDR3 length: 13 residues. This clone showed up just a few times. The target antigen is unknown. The receptor comes from a man aged 25 to 40 with type 1 diabetes. Sequenced sample: central memory CD4+ T cells from blood. This rearrangement joins TRBV11-2 to TRBJ2-5; D is possibly TRBD1 (7 bases). CDR3 amino acids: CASSSPGGGTQYF. CDR3 coding DNA: TGTGCCAGCAGCTCCCCAGGGGGAGGGACCCAGTACTTC.